This passage covers 22 T cell receptor beta chains from one sample sequenced in a study of cytotoxic CD8 clonotypes in ibrutinib-treated CLL. Assay: immunoSEQ multiplex PCR; the TCRdb copy retains only in-frame clones and omits some. The data hold around 310,000 clones, with 80% observed a single time. The sequenced sample was PBMCs, obtained before ibrutinib treatment. Receptor source: a human donor with chronic lymphocytic leukemia.

This chain uses TRBV19 with TRBJ2-7; no clear D. This CDR3 is built from 14 residues. Germline CDR1 is LNHDA and CDR2 is SQIVND (reference sequence). V dropped 1 base and J dropped 2 bases, with 9 bases sitting between them. This chain's CDR3 is CASSIGVVAYEQYF. Written as DNA, the CDR3 is TGTGCCAGTAGTATAGGTGTTGTAGCCTACGAGCAGTACTTC.

This chain uses TRBV9 with TRBJ2-7; 10 bases are shared with TRBD2. CDR3 length: 15 amino acids. J was trimmed by 0 bases and V by 6 bases; bases with no gene match: 6. Per germline, CDR1 SGDLS and CDR2 YYNGEE. CDR3 region: CASNPSGRPSYEQYF. DNA for the CDR3: TGTGCCAGCAACCCTAGCGGGAGACCCTCCTACGAGCAGTACTTC.

CDR3 coding DNA: TGTGCCAGCGGTGGGACAGGGGGAACCTACGAGCAGTACTTC. Amino acid sequence: CASGGTGGTYEQYF. This chain links TRBV9 with TRBJ2-7; TRBD1 aligns across 11 bases. The germline V gene has CDR1 SGDLS and CDR2 YYNGEE. J lost 2 bases, V lost 7 bases, and 5 bases had no gene match. CDR3 length equals 14 residues.

This sequence joins TRBV18 and TRBJ1-2; no firm D call. Trimming cost V 2 bases and J 8 bases, with 15 bases left between them. CDR1 is KGHSH, CDR2 LQKENI, per germline. There are 14 residues in the CDR3. The CDR3 loop is CASSPGVGRSGYTF. CDR3 DNA sequence: TGTGCCAGCTCACCAGGTGTAGGGCGGTCAGGCTACACCTTC.

The V call is TRBV28, the J call TRBJ1-2, with D perhaps matching TRBD1 (6 bases). Germline CDR1 is MDHEN and CDR2 is SYDVKM. Trimming removed 4 bases at V and 2 bases at J, with 17 bases between. This CDR3 is built from 16 residues. CDR3 sequence: CASSSLGQLRNYGYTF. In DNA form, the CDR3 reads TGTGCCAGCAGTTCCCTGGGACAACTTCGAAACTATGGCTACACCTTC.

This chain links TRBV6-1 with TRBJ2-1; D gene uncertain. The CDR3 runs 15 residues. Trimming shortened V by 3 bases and J by 0 bases, and 9 bases separated the two germline ends. Germline CDR1 reads MNHNS; CDR2 reads SASEGT. CDR3 amino acids: CASSESWRSYNEQFF. The CDR3 DNA sequence: TGTGCCAGCAGTGAGTCTTGGCGCTCCTACAATGAGCAGTTCTTC.

The chain employs TRBV9 and TRBJ1-1; D call uncertain. CDR3 length equals 13 residues. Per the germline V gene, CDR1 is SGDLS and CDR2 is YYNGEE. Trimming removed 0 bases at V and 2 bases at J, with 5 bases between. The CDR3 region is CASSVASNTEAFF. The DNA for the CDR3 is TGTGCCAGCAGCGTAGCGTCAAACACTGAAGCTTTCTTT.

The V and J genes are TRBV7-9 and TRBJ2-5; the D is unclear. Germline CDR1 and CDR2: SEHNR and FQNEAQ (reference sequence). Trimming pared 3 bases from V and 4 bases from J, leaving 9 bases between. The CDR3 is 13 residues long. The CDR3 nucleotides read TGTGCCAGCAGCTTGGCACCGGGAGAGACCCAGTACTTC. Its protein product is CASSLAPGETQYF.

This clone was observed a handful of times. This chain joins TRBV30 and TRBJ1-2; 7 bases line up with TRBD1. The CDR3 length is 12 residues. Germline V gene lookup returns CDR1 GTSNPN and CDR2 SVGIG (reference sequence). J lost 7 bases, V lost 7 bases, and 9 bases had no gene match. This CDR3 is CASSPRGFGYTF. Here the CDR3 DNA reads TGTGCCTCAAGTCCCAGGGGGTTTGGCTACACCTTC.

V is TRBV5-4 and J is TRBJ2-7; TRBD2 aligns across 13 bases. Germline loops: CDR1 SGHNT, CDR2 YYREEE (reference sequence). CDR3 size: 16 residues. The V gene end was trimmed by 4 bases and the J gene end by 2 bases; junction bases not matched to a gene: 6. The CDR3 DNA follows: TGTGCCAGCAGCACCGGGACTAGCGGGACCACCTACGAGCAGTACTTC. This translates into CASSTGTSGTTYEQYF.

The gene calls are TRBV4-3 and TRBJ2-3; 7 bases map to TRBD2. Germline V gene sequence: CDR1 LGHNA, CDR2 YSLEER. Unmatched junction bases numbered 11, after V lost 3 bases and J lost 2 bases. The CDR3 extends over 17 amino acids. CDR3: CASSHPRGGPFTDTQYF. CDR3 nucleotides: TGCGCCAGCAGCCACCCTCGGGGAGGGCCTTTCACAGATACGCAGTATTTT.

The chain recombines TRBV15 with TRBJ1-1; D uncertain. Germline lookup yields CDR1 LNHNV and CDR2 YYDKDF (reference sequence). The CDR3 sequence is 14 residues long. Trimming removed 0 bases from V and 5 bases from J, with 10 bases in between. CDR3 region: CATSRDGLRTEAFF. CDR3 sequence (DNA): TGTGCCACCAGCAGAGATGGGTTAAGAACTGAAGCTTTCTTT.

The chain uses TRBV9 and TRBJ1-5; D call uncertain. V was trimmed by 4 bases and J by 2 bases, leaving 10 bases between them. The CDR3 runs 14 residues. Germline assignment: CDR1 SGDLS and CDR2 YYNGEE. CDR3 nucleotide sequence: TGTGCCAGCAGCACTATGGACGGCAATCAGCCCCAGCATTTT. Translation gives CASSTMDGNQPQHF.

J is TRBJ2-7 and V is TRBV18, with TRBD1 matching over 8 bases. The V segment lost 2 bases and the J segment 2 bases; nucleotides outside the gene matches: 8. The CDR3 has 16 residues. Germline V lookup: CDR1 KGHSH, CDR2 LQKENI. Here the CDR3 DNA reads TGTGCCAGCTCACCAAGGACAGGGACAAATACCTACGAGCAGTACTTC. Its translation is CASSPRTGTNTYEQYF.

V usage is TRBV15 and J usage is TRBJ1-4; D is unclear. This CDR3 region has 16 residues. From germline, CDR1 is LNHNV and CDR2 YYDKDF (reference sequence). V lost 0 bases, J lost 7 bases, and 15 bases lay in between. The CDR3 DNA sequence: TGTGCCACCAGCAGAGATTCGAGGGATAGTGGTGAAAAACTGTTTTTT. Translation: CATSRDSRDSGEKLFF.

The sample holds a few counts of this clone. This chain connects TRBV6-5 to TRBJ2-7; 8 bases are a match to TRBD1. The CDR3 spans 13 residues. The V segment lost 8 bases and the J segment 7 bases; nucleotides outside the gene matches: 10. Germline V CDR1 and CDR2: MNHEY, SVGAGI. CDR3: CASRGQATREQYF. In DNA form, the CDR3 reads TGTGCCAGCCGGGGACAGGCGACTAGGGAGCAGTACTTC.

The chain is built from TRBV21-1 and TRBJ1-2; the table's D call, TRBD1, has no DNA check behind it. TRBV21-1 is a listed pseudogene. The CDR3 has 18 residues. The CDR3 loop is CARAGGQGAFPNNYGYTF. In DNA form, the CDR3 reads TGTGCCAGAGCCGGGGGTCAGGGGGCATTTCCGAATAACTATGGCTACACCTTC.

V usage is TRBV4-3 and J usage is TRBJ1-5; the D gene is possibly TRBD1 (5 bases). The CDR3 has 15 amino acids. CDR1 and CDR2 (germline): LGHNA, YSLEER. The V end was cut by 2 bases, the J end by 7 bases, with 15 bases between. Here the CDR3 DNA reads TGCGCCAGCAGCCAACGGCTTGCGGGGGGGCAGCCCCAGCATTTT. This sequence encodes CASSQRLAGGQPQHF.

A single count supports this clone. V is TRBV9 and J is TRBJ2-3, with 8 bases matching TRBD2. V lost 3 bases, J lost 1 base, and 4 bases stayed unmatched. This CDR3 is 15 amino acids long. The germline V gene encodes CDR1 SGDLS and CDR2 YYNGEE. CDR3 residues: CASSAGGGRTDTQYF. For the CDR3, the DNA is TGTGCCAGCAGCGCCGGCGGGGGGCGCACAGATACGCAGTATTTT.

The chain joins TRBV29-1 to TRBJ2-5; D perhaps matches TRBD2 (5 bases). V lost 5 bases and J 3 bases, leaving 10 bases between the germline ends. There are 12 residues in the CDR3. The germline V gene has CDR1 SQVTM and CDR2 ANQGSEA. The CDR3: CSVSREKETQYF. CDR3 bases: TGCAGCGTTTCCCGGGAAAAAGAGACCCAGTACTTC.

The V gene is TRBV6-5, the J gene TRBJ1-1, with D uncertain. The germline V and J ends were trimmed by 3 bases and 3 bases, with 17 bases remaining between them. Germline V gene lookup returns CDR1 MNHEY and CDR2 SVGAGI. The CDR3 length is 16 residues. CDR3 amino acids: CASSYGDTFGDTEAFF. The CDR3 DNA is TGTGCCAGCAGTTATGGGGATACATTCGGTGACACTGAAGCTTTCTTT.

V is TRBV10-1 and J is TRBJ2-7, with unresolved D. V was clipped by 0 bases and J by 3 bases, with 3 bases between them. Germline lookup yields CDR1 WNHNN and CDR2 SYGVQD (reference sequence). The CDR3 totals 12 residues. The CDR3: CASSESGYEQYF. The CDR3 coding sequence is TGCGCCAGCAGTGAGTCGGGCTACGAGCAGTACTTC.